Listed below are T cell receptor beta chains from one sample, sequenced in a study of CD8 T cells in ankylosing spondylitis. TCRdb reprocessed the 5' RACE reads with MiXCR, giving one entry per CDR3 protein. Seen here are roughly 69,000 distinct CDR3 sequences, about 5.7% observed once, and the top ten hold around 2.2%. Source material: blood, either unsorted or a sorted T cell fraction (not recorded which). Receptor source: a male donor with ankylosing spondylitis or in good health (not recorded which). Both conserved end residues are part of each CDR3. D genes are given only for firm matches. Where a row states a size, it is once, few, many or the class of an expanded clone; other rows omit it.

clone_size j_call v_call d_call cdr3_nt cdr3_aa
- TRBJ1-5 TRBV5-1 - TGCGCCAGCAGCACAGACGGACAGAGCAATCAGCCCCAGCATTTT CASSTDGQSNQPQHF
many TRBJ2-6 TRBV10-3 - TGTGCCATCACCCCTTTCTCGGGACATGATACTGGGGCCAACGTCCTGACTTTC CAITPFSGHDTGANVLTF
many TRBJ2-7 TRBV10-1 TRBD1 TGCGCCAGCAGTGAAGTACAGGGGGCCTCCGAGCAGTACTTC CASSEVQGASEQYF
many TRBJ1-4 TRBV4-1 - TGCGCCAGCAGTCGTACTGTGGACAGATCGAATGAAAAACTGTTTTTT CASSRTVDRSNEKLFF
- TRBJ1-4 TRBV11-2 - TGTGCCAGCAGCTTAGTCTCGTCAGGGTTAAATGAAAAACTGTTTTTT CASSLVSSGLNEKLFF
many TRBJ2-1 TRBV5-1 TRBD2 TGCGCCAGCAGCTTGGATGGCGGGGGGGCTTACAATGAGCAGTTCTTC CASSLDGGGAYNEQFF
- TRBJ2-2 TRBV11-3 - TGTGCCAGCAGCCGAGGACCGACGACCGGGGAGCTGTTTTTT CASSRGPTTGELFF
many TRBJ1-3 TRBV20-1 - TGCAGTGCTGCCGGAGAAGCTGGAAACACCATATATTTT CSAAGEAGNTIYF
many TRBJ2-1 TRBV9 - TGTGCCAGCAGCCCCTCGGGCCAGCACAATGAGCAGTTCTTC CASSPSGQHNEQFF
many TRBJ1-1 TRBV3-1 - TGTGCCAGCAGCCGGAGGGACACTGAAGCTTTCTTT CASSRRDTEAFF
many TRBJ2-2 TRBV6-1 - TGTGCCAGCAGTGAGACCCCCAGCGGGGAGCTGTTTTTT CASSETPSGELFF
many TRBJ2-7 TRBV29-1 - TGCAGCGTTGACAGTCAGGGCCTCGAGCAGTACTTC CSVDSQGLEQYF
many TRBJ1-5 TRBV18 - TGTGCCAGCTCACCAACCACTAATCAGCCCCAGCATTTT CASSPTTNQPQHF
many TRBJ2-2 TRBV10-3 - TGTGCCATGGAGAAAGGAGGGACCGGGGAGCTGTTTTTT CAMEKGGTGELFF
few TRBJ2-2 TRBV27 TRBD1 TGTGCCAGCAGTTATGTTTACGGGACAGGGGACGCCGGGGAGCTGTTTTTT CASSYVYGTGDAGELFF
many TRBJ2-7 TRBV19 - TGTGCCAGTAGTGGGGCCTACGAGCAGTACTTC CASSGAYEQYF
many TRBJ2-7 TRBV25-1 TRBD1 TGTGCCAGCAGTGGACAGGGCTACGAGCAGTACTTC CASSGQGYEQYF
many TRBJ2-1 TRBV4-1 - TGCGCCAGCAGCCAAGAGGGCGGCAATGAGCAGTTCTTC CASSQEGGNEQFF
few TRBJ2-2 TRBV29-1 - TGCAGCGTTTCCTCCGGGACACATAACACCGGGGAGCTGTTTTTT CSVSSGTHNTGELFF
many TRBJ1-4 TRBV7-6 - TGTGCCAGCCTGTCCTGGGAAGGAAAACTGTTTTTT CASLSWEGKLFF
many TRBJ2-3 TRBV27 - TGTGCCAGCAGTTCCCGGACGGGCCCAGATACGCAGTATTTT CASSSRTGPDTQYF
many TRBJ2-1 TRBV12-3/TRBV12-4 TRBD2 TGTGCCAGCAGTTCTACTTCTGGGCGGGGGTCTTACAATGAGCAGTTCTTC CASSSTSGRGSYNEQFF
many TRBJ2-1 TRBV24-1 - TGTGCCACCTATCCAGTCCTCAGGGAGCAGTTCTTC CATYPVLREQFF
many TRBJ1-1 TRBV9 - TGTGCCAGCAGCGCCAGGGATTTTCCGAACACTGAAGCTTTCTTT CASSARDFPNTEAFF
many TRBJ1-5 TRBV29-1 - TGCAGCGTTGGGACGGCTATGAATCAGCCCCAGCATTTT CSVGTAMNQPQHF
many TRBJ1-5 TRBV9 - TGTGCCAGCAGCGTAGATTCGGGGAATCAGCCCCAGCATTTT CASSVDSGNQPQHF
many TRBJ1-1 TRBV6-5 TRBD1 TGTGCCAGCAGTTGGACAGGGGCCGGTACCACTGAAGCTTTCTTT CASSWTGAGTTEAFF
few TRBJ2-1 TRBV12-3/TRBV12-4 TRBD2 TGTGCCAGCAGTCTTCGGACTAGCGGGGGGGCTTCGGAGCAGTTCTTC CASSLRTSGGASEQFF
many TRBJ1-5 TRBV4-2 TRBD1 TGTGCCAGCAGCCAAGGGACAGGGCACAATCAGCCCCAGCATTTT CASSQGTGHNQPQHF
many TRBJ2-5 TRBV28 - TGTGCCAGCACCGGGACATCGGACCACCAAGAGACCCAGTACTTC CASTGTSDHQETQYF
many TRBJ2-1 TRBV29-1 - TGCAGCGTTGGTGCCTTGGGGTACAATGAGCAGTTCTTC CSVGALGYNEQFF
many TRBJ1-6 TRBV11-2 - TGTGCCAGCAGCTTAGTATCGGGGAGGACGGTCTATAATTCACCCCTCCACTTT CASSLVSGRTVYNSPLHF
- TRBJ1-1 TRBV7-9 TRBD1 TGTGCCAGCGAACCCCAGGGGGTCTACACTGAAGCTTTCTTT CASEPQGVYTEAFF
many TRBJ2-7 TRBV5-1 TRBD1 TGCGCCAGCAGCTTGGCAATGACAGGGGTATCCAACGAGCAGTACTTC CASSLAMTGVSNEQYF
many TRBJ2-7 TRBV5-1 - TGCGCCAGCAGGGCCGAACCCTCCTACGAGCAGTACTTC CASRAEPSYEQYF
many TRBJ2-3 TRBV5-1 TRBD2 TGCGCCAGCAGCTCCGGGACTAGTAGAAATACGCAGTATTTT CASSSGTSRNTQYF
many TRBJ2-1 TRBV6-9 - TGTGCCAGCAGTTACGTGGGGGGCCTGAATGAGCAGTTCTTC CASSYVGGLNEQFF
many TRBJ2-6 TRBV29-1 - TGCAGCGTTGACAGGGCTGGGGCCAACGTCCTGACTTTC CSVDRAGANVLTF
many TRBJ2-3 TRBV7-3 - TGTGCCAGCAGCTTAGATGGGGGCGGCACAGATACGCAGTATTTT CASSLDGGGTDTQYF
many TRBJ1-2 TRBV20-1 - TGCAGTGCTAGGGGGCGCGACTATGGCTACACCTTC CSARGRDYGYTF
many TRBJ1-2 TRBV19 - TGTGCCAGTAGTCAACGGGAGGCGGCTGGCTACACCTTC CASSQREAAGYTF
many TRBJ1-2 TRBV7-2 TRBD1 TGTGCCAGCAGCCCCGGACAGGGGAACGGCTACACCTTC CASSPGQGNGYTF
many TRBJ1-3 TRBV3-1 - TGTGCCAGCAGCCAATCGGATACATGGAACACCATATATTTT CASSQSDTWNTIYF
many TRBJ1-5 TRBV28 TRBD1 TGTGCCAGCAGTCCCCGCGGACAGGGGATGAATCAGCCCCAGCATTTT CASSPRGQGMNQPQHF
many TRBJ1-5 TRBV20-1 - TGCAGTGCTAGCGAGCCCCTATGGCCGGCGCATTTT CSASEPLWPAHF
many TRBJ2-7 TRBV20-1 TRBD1 TGCAGTGCTCACCGGGACAGCACCTACGAGCAGTACTTC CSAHRDSTYEQYF
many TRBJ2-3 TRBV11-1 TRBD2 TGTGCCAGCAGCCGGACTAGCGGGGGGAAGGATACGCAGTATTTT CASSRTSGGKDTQYF
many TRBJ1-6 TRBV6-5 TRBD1 TGTGCCAGCAGTCACACGAGGACAGGCTCGTATAATTCACCCCTCCACTTT CASSHTRTGSYNSPLHF
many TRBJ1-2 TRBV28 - TGTGCCAGCAGCTTTCAATTCTCAGGGTGGAACTATGGCTACACCTTC CASSFQFSGWNYGYTF
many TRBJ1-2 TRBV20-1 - TGCAGTGCTAGGTCAGATCAAGCTGCTAACTATGGCTACACCTTC CSARSDQAANYGYTF
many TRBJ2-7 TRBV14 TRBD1 TGTGCCAGCAGCCAGGGACAGGGATTATCCTACGAGCAGTACTTC CASSQGQGLSYEQYF
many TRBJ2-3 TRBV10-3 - TGTGCCATCAGTGGGACAGATTCTAGCACAGATACGCAGTATTTT CAISGTDSSTDTQYF
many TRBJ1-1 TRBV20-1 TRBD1 TGCAGTGCTAGAGGAAAGGGGGCGCTCACTGAAGCTTTCTTT CSARGKGALTEAFF
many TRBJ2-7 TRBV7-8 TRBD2 TGTGCCAGCAGCCTTAGCGGGGAGCAGTACTTC CASSLSGEQYF
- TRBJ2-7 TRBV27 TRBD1 TGTGCCAGCAGCCCGACAGGGACGGGCGAGCAGTACTTC CASSPTGTGEQYF
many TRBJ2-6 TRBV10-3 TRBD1 TGTGCCATCAGCCGGGACAGGGGGCAGGCTGGGGCCAACGTCCTGACTTTC CAISRDRGQAGANVLTF
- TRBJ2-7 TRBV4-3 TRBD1 TGCGCCAGCAGCCAAGATATGAACAGGGGGCTAAACGAGCAGTACTTC CASSQDMNRGLNEQYF
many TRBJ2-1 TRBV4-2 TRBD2 TGTGCCAGCAGCCAACCGGGACTAAGGGAAAGGAAGGAGCAGTTCTTC CASSQPGLRERKEQFF
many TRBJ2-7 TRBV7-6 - TGTGCCAGCAGTTGGGACGGCACGGGCTACGAGCAGTACTTC CASSWDGTGYEQYF